The 14 T cell receptor beta chains given below trace back to one sample, sequenced in a study of memory CD4+ T cells and cytomegalovirus serostatus. TCRdb's table, derived via immunoSEQ multiplex PCR, lists solely in-frame clones and lacks some. The profile covers approximately 63,000 clones, with about 78% appearing a single time and roughly 0.48% taken by the ten largest. Single viable CD3+CD4+CD8-CD45RO+ cells were sorted as the memory CD4+ T cells. Input material: memory CD4+ T cells from blood. These receptors were obtained from an adult in good health and CMV-seronegative. Some clones in this sample may be carry-over from other donors' samples.

Comment on this clone: This sample also contains other DNA sequences that code for the same CDR3. J is TRBJ1-1 and V is TRBV6-5; possibly TRBD1 for D (5 bases). The CDR3 totals 13 residues. From germline, CDR1 is MNHEY and CDR2 SVGAGI. The V end lost 2 bases, the J end lost 4 bases, and 8 bases lay between the germline ends. CDR3 sequence: CASSYRGGTEAFF. In nucleotides, the CDR3 is TGTGCCAGCAGTTACCGGGGGGGCACTGAAGCTTTCTTT.

V gene TRBV11-2 combines with J gene TRBJ1-6; tentative D call: TRBD1 (6 bases). Per germline, CDR1 SGHAT and CDR2 FQNNGV. The V and J ends lost 4 bases and 9 bases respectively, with 7 bases between them. The CDR3 contains 12 residues. CDR3 protein: CASSSTGSPLHF. CDR3 sequence (DNA): TGTGCCAGCAGCTCGACAGGTTCACCCCTCCACTTT.

This clone was observed a few times. The chain recombines TRBV2 with TRBJ2-5, with D uncertain. CDR1 and CDR2 (germline): SNHLY, FYNNEI. This CDR3 has 12 residues. Trimming shortened V by 5 bases and J by 5 bases, and 9 bases separated the two germline ends. The CDR3 reads CASSFGVETQYF. In DNA form, the CDR3 reads TGTGCCAGCAGTTTCGGTGTGGAGACCCAGTACTTC.

The chain joins TRBV5-1 to TRBJ2-3, with D perhaps matching TRBD1 (7 bases). The CDR3 has 15 residues. Germline CDR1 reads SGHRS; CDR2 reads YFSETQ. The V end was cut by 4 bases, the J end by 4 bases, with 16 bases between. The CDR3 is CASSRRRGPSDTQYF. Written as DNA, the CDR3 is TGCGCCAGCAGCCGCAGGAGGGGGCCCTCAGATACGCAGTATTTT.

The V and J genes are TRBV27 and TRBJ1-2; D is undetermined. The CDR3 consists of 16 residues. Germline-derived CDR1 and CDR2 are MNHEY and SMNVEV (reference sequence). Trimming took 1 base from V and 0 from J, leaving 12 bases between them. DNA for the CDR3: TGTGCCAGCAGTTTATACGGATATGGAGCTAACTATGGCTACACCTTC. Translated, it gives CASSLYGYGANYGYTF.

V and J are TRBV5-4 and TRBJ2-6; the match to TRBD1 covers 12 bases. Germline lookup yields CDR1 SGHNT and CDR2 YYREEE (reference sequence). This CDR3 region has 17 residues. V dropped 3 bases and J dropped 3; count of bases not matched to a gene: 4. The CDR3 nucleotides are TGTGCCAGCAGCTCCGGGACAGGGGGCTTTGGGGCCAACGTCCTGACTTTC. This codes for CASSSGTGGFGANVLTF.

This clone was found a few times. This rearrangement joins TRBV27 to TRBJ2-2; D remains ambiguous. V gave up 8 bases and J gave up 1 base, with 14 bases separating them. The CDR3 totals 15 residues. CDR1 and CDR2 (germline): MNHEY, SMNVEV (reference sequence). This CDR3 is CASGIAGLNTGELFF. CDR3 in DNA: TGTGCCAGCGGGATCGCAGGCCTGAACACCGGGGAGCTGTTTTTT.

V is TRBV4-1 and J is TRBJ1-3; the match to TRBD1 covers 9 bases. The J segment lost 2 bases and the V segment lost 3 bases, leaving 11 bases of the junction unmatched. The CDR3 contains 18 residues. The germline V gene has CDR1 MGHRA and CDR2 YSYEKL. The CDR3 sequence: CASSQPTGGEKTGNTIYF. CDR3 sequence (DNA): TGCGCCAGCAGCCAGCCCACAGGGGGCGAAAAAACTGGAAACACCATATATTTT.

The chain employs TRBV7-2 and TRBJ1-4, with D tentatively TRBD1 (6 bases). Germline V gene sequence: CDR1 SGHTA, CDR2 FQGNSA. Trimming left V 1 base short and J 8 bases short, with 11 bases between. The CDR3 loop spans 14 amino acids. This CDR3 is CASSLGQAGEKLFF. In DNA form, the CDR3 reads TGTGCCAGCAGCTTAGGACAGGCGGGGGAAAAACTGTTTTTT.

This clone was seen more than once but under ten times. This chain joins TRBV20-1 and TRBJ1-1, with unresolved D. Per the germline V gene, CDR1 is DFQATT and CDR2 is SNEGSKA (reference sequence). The CDR3 has 11 amino acids. Trimming cost V 2 bases and J 5 bases, with 6 bases left between them. Here the CDR3 reads CSARFRTEAFF. The CDR3 DNA follows: TGCAGTGCTAGATTCAGGACTGAAGCTTTCTTT.

The chain employs TRBV18 and TRBJ1-2, with D unclear. Between the trimmed V and J ends, which lost 0 bases and 4 bases, there was a span of 6 bases. This CDR3 comprises 13 residues. Germline-derived CDR1 and CDR2 are KGHSH and LQKENI. The CDR3 DNA reads as TGTGCCAGCTCACCACCACAGATCTATGGCTACACCTTC. Protein sequence: CASSPPQIYGYTF.

The chain is built from TRBV6-1 and TRBJ2-1; 13 bases are shared with TRBD2. The CDR3 runs 16 residues. V trimming: 4 bases; J trimming: 8 bases; junction bases outside the gene matches: 8. CDR1 is MNHNS, CDR2 SASEGT, per germline. CDR3 DNA sequence: TGTGCCAGCAGTGGGAAAACTAGCGGGGGGGCGCATGAGCAGTTCTTC. Its protein product is CASSGKTSGGAHEQFF.

The chain has TRBV18 and TRBJ2-5; D possibly matches TRBD1 or TRBD2 (5 bases each). This CDR3 is built from 15 residues. From germline, CDR1 is KGHSH and CDR2 LQKENI. V lost 4 bases, J lost 1 base, and 13 bases lay in between. This chain's CDR3 is CASSLGVRTQETQYF. The CDR3 coding sequence is TGTGCCAGCTCACTGGGGGTCCGGACCCAAGAGACCCAGTACTTC. Filled out from reference TRBV18 and TRBJ2-5, the complete variable domain reads NAGVMQNPRHLVRRRGQEARLRCSPMKGHSHVYWYRQLPEEGLKFMVYLQKENIIDESGMPKERFSAEFPKEGPSILRIQQVVRGDSAAYFCASSLGVRTQETQYFGPGTRLLVL.

The chain employs TRBV28 and TRBJ2-5; a weak D match, TRBD2 (6 bases). Trimming removed 5 bases at V and 2 bases at J, with 9 bases between. Germline CDR1 and CDR2: MDHEN and SYDVKM. The CDR3 covers 13 residues. CDR3: CASSASVQETQYF. The DNA of the CDR3 is TGTGCCAGCAGTGCTAGCGTACAAGAGACCCAGTACTTC.